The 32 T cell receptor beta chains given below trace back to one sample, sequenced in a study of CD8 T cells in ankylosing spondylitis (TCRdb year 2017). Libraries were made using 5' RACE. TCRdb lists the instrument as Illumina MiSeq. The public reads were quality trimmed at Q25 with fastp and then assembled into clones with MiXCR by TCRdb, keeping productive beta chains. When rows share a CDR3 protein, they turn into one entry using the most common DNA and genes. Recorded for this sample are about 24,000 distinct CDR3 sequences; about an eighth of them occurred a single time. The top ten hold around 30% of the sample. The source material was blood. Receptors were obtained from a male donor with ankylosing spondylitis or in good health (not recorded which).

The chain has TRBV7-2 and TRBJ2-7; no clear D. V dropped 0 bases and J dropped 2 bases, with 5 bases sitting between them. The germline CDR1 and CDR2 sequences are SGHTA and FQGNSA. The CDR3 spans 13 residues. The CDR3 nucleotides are TGTGCCAGCAGCTTAGCAGTCCCCTACGAGCAGTACTTC. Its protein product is CASSLAVPYEQYF.

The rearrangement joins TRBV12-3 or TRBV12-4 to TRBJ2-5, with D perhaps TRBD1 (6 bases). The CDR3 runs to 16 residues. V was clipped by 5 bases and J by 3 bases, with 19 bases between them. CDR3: CASSTRGISTKETQYF. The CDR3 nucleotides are TGTGCCAGCAGTACAAGGGGGATCTCGACCAAAGAGACCCAGTACTTC.

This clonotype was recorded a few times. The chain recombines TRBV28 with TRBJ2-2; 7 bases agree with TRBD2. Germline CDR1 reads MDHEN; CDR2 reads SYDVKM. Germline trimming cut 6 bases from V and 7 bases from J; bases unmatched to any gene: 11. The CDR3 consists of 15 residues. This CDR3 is CASSSLTRGVGELFF. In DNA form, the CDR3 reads TGTGCCAGCAGCTCCCTGACACGGGGGGTCGGGGAGCTGTTTTTT.

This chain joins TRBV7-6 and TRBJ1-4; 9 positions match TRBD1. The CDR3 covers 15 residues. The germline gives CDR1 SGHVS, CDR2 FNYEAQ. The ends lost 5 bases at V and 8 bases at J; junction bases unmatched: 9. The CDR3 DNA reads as TGTGCCAGCAGCCCGGAGGACAGGGGTTGGGAAAAACTGTTTTTT. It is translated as CASSPEDRGWEKLFF.

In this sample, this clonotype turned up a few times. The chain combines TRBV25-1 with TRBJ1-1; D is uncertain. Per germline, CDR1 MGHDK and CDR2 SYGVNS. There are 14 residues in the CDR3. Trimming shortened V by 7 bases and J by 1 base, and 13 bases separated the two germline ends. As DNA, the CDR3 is TGTGCCAGCAAGGGCAGTATACCGAACACTGAAGCTTTCTTT. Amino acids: CASKGSIPNTEAFF.

This CDR3 is CASSLAPGEKLFF. CDR3 nucleotide sequence: TGTGCCAGCAGCTTAGCCCCAGGCGAAAAACTGTTTTTT. This chain connects TRBV7-2 to TRBJ1-4, with no clear D. Germline assignment: CDR1 SGHTA and CDR2 FQGNSA. Trimming pared 0 bases from V and 8 bases from J, leaving 7 bases between. The CDR3 runs 13 residues.

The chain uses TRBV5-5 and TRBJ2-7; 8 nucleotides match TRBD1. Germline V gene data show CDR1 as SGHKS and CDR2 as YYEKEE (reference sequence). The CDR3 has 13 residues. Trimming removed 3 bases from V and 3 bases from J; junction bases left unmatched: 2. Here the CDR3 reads CASSWDRFYEQYF. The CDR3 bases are TGTGCCAGCAGCTGGGACAGGTTCTACGAGCAGTACTTC.

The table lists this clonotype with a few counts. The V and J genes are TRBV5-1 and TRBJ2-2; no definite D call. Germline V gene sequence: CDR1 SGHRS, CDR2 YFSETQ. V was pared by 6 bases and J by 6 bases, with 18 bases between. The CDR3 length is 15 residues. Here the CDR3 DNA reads TGCGCCAGCAAACGGGCTGTGGTCGTGGCCGGGGAGCTGTTTTTT. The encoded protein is CASKRAVVVAGELFF.

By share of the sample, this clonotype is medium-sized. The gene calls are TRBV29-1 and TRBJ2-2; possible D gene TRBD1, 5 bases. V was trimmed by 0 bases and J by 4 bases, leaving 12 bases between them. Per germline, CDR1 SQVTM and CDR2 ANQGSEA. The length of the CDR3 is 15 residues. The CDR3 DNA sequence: TGCAGCGTTGAAGATGGGGCGACGGGCACCGGGGAGCTGTTTTTT. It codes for CSVEDGATGTGELFF.

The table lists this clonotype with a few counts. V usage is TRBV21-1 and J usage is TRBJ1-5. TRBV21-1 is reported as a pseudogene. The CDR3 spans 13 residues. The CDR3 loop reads CASSGVENQPQHF. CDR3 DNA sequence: TGTGCCAGCAGTGGTGTGGAAAATCAGCCCCAGCATTTT.

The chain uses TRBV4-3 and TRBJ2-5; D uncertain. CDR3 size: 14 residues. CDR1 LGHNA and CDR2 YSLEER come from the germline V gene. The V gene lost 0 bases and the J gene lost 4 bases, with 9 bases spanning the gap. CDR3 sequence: CASSQDLSPETQYF. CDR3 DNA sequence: TGCGCCAGCAGCCAAGATTTATCCCCAGAGACCCAGTACTTC.

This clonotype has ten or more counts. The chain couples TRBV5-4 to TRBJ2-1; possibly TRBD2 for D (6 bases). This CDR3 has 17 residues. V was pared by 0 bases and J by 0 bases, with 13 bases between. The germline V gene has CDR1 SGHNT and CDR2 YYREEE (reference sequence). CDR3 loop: CASSLAGSGRSYNEQFF. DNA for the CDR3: TGTGCCAGCAGCTTGGCTGGTAGCGGACGCTCCTACAATGAGCAGTTCTTC.

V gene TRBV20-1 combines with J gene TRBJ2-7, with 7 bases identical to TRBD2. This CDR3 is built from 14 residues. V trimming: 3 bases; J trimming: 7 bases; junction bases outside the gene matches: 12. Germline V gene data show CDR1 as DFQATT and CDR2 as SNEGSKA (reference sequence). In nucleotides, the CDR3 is TGCAGTGCTAGTCGGGAGGTGGTATGGGGGGAGCAGTACTTC. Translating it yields CSASREVVWGEQYF.

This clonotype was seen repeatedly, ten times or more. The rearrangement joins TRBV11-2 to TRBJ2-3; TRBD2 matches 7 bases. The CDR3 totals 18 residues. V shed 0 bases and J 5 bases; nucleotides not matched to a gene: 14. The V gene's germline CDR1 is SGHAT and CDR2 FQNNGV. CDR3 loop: CASSLESGAISWGDTQYF. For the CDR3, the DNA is TGTGCCAGCAGCTTAGAGAGCGGGGCCATCAGTTGGGGAGATACGCAGTATTTT.

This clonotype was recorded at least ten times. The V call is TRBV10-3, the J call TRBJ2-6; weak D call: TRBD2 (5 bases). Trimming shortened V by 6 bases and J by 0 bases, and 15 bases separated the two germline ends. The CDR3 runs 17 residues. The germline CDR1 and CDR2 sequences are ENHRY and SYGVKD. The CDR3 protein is CAISVPGLASGANVLTF. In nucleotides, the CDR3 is TGTGCCATCAGCGTTCCGGGCCTAGCCTCTGGGGCCAACGTCCTGACTTTC.

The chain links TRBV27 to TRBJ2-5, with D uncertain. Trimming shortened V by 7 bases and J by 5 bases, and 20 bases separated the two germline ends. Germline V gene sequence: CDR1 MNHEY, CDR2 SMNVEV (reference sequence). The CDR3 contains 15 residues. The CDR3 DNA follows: TGTGCCAGCAAACGTTTAATGGGCAGAAGGGAGACCCAGTACTTC. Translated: CASKRLMGRRETQYF.

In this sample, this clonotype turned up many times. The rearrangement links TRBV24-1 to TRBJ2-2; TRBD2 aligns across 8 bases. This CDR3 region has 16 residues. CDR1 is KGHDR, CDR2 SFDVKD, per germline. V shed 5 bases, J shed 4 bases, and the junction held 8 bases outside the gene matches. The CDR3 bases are TGTGCCACCAGTGCGAGCGGGAGAGAGGGCACCGGGGAGCTGTTTTTT. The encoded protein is CATSASGREGTGELFF.

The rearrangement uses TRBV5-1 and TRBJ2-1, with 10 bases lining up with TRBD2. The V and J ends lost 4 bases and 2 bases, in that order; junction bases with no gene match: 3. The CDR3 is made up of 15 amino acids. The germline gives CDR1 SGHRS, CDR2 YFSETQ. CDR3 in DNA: TGCGCCAGCAGCCCCGGACTAGCGGCCTACAATGAGCAGTTCTTC. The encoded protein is CASSPGLAAYNEQFF. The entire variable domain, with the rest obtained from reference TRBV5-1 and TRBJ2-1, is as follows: KAGVTQTPRYLIKTRGQQVTLSCSPISGHRSVSWYQQTPGQGLQFLFEYFSETQRNKGNFPGRFSGRQFSNSRSEMNVSTLELGDSALYLCASSPGLAAYNEQFFGPGTRLTVL.

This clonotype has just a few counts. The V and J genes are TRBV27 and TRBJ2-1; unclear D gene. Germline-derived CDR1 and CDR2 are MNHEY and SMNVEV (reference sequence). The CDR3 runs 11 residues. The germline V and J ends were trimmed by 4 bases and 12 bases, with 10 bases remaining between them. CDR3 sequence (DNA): TGTGCCAGCAGTTCCCGGATGGGGCAGTTCTTC. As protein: CASSSRMGQFF.

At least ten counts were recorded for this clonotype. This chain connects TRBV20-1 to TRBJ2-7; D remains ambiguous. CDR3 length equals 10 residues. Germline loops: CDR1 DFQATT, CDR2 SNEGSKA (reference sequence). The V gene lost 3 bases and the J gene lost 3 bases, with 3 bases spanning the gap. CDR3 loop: CSASDYEQYV. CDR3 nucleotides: TGCAGTGCTAGTGACTACGAGCAGTACGTC.

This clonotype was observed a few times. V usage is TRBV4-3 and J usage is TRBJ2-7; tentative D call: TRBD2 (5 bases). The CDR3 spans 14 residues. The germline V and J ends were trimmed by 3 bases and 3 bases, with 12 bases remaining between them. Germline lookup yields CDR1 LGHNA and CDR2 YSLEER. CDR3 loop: CASSHRRDFYEQYF. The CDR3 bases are TGCGCCAGCAGCCACCGCCGGGATTTCTACGAGCAGTACTTC.

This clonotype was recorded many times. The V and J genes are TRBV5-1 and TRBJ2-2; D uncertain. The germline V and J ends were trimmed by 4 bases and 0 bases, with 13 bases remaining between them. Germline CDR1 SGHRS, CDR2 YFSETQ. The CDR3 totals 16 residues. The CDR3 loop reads CASSPLRAANTGELFF. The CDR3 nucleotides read TGCGCCAGCAGCCCCCTAAGGGCTGCGAACACCGGGGAGCTGTTTTTT.

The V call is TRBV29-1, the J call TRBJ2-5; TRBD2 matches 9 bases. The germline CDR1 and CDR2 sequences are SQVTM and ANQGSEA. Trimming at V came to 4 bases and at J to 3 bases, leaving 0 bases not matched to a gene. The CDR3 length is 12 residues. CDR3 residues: CSVGLAEETQYF. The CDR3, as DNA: TGCAGCGTTGGACTAGCGGAAGAGACCCAGTACTTC.

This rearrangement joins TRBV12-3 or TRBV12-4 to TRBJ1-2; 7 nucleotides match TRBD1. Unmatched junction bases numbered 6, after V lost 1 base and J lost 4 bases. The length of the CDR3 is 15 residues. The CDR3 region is CASSLEGAFLYGYTF. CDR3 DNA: TGTGCCAGCAGTTTAGAGGGGGCCTTTCTCTATGGCTACACCTTC.

The CDR3 region is CSASGTRPNTGELFF. The DNA for the CDR3 is TGCAGTGCTAGCGGGACACGCCCGAACACCGGGGAGCTGTTTTTT. This sequence joins TRBV20-1 and TRBJ2-2; a weak D match, TRBD1 (6 bases). This CDR3 comprises 15 residues. Looked up from germline, CDR1 is DFQATT and CDR2 is SNEGSKA (reference sequence). The V end was cut by 3 bases, the J end by 0 bases, with 11 bases between.

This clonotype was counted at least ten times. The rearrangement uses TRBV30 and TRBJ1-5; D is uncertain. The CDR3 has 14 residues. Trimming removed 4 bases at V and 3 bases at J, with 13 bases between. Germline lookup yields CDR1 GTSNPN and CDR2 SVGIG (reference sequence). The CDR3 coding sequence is TGTGCCTGGAATCATTACGGGCCCAATCAGCCCCAGCATTTT. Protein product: CAWNHYGPNQPQHF.

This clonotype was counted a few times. CDR3 coding DNA: TGTGCCAGCAGTTACGGCGGCTATGGCTACACCTTC. It specifies CASSYGGYGYTF. The chain has TRBV6-2 or TRBV6-3 and TRBJ1-2; unclear D gene. Germline V gene data show CDR1 as MNHEY and CDR2 as SVGEGT. Trimming cost V 2 bases and J 4 bases, with 5 bases left between them. The CDR3 contains 12 residues.

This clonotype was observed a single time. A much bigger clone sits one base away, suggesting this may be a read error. CDR3 amino acids: CASSRNTDTQYF. The CDR3 nucleotides are TGTGCCAGCAGCCGAAACACAGATACGCAGTATTTT. The chain couples TRBV5-4 to TRBJ2-3; D gene uncertain. From germline, CDR1 is SGHNT and CDR2 YYREEE (reference sequence). The CDR3 covers 12 residues. V shed 4 bases and J shed 2 bases, with 5 bases lying between them.

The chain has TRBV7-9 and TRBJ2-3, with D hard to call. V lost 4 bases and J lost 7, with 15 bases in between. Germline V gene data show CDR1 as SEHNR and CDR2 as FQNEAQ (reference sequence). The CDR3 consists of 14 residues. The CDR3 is CASSSEQKYNTQYF. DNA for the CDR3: TGTGCCAGCAGCTCAGAACAGAAGTATAATACGCAGTATTTT.

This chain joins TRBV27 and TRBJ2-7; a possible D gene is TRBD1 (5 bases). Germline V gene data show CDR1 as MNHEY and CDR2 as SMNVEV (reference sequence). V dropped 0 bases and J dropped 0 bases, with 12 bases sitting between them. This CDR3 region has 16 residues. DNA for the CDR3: TGTGCCAGCAGTTTATCGGGGCGGAGCAGCTCCTACGAGCAGTACTTC. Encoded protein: CASSLSGRSSSYEQYF.

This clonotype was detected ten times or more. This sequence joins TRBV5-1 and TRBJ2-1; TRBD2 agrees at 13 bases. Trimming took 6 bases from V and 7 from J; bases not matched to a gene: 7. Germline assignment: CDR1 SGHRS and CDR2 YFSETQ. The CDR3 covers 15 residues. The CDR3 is CASTPTSGGSNEQFF. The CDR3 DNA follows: TGCGCCAGCACCCCGACTAGCGGGGGGTCTAATGAGCAGTTCTTC.

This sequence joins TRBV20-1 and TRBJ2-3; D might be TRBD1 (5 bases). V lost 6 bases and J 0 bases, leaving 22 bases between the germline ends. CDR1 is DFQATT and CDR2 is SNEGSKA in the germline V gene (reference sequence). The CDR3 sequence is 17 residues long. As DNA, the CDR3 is TGCAGTGCGACCGAGACAGCTTTTACTCTTAGCACAGATACGCAGTATTTT. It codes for CSATETAFTLSTDTQYF.